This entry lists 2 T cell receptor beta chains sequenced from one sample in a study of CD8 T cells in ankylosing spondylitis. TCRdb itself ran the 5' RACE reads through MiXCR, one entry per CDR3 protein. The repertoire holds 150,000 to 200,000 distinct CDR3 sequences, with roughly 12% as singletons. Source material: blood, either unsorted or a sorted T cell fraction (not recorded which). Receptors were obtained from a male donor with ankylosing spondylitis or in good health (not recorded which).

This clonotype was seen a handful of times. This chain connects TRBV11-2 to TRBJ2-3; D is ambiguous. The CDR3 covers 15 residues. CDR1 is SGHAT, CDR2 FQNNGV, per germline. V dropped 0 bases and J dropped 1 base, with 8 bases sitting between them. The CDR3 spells CASSLDGYRTDTQYF. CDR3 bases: TGTGCCAGCAGCTTAGACGGATACCGCACAGATACGCAGTATTTT.

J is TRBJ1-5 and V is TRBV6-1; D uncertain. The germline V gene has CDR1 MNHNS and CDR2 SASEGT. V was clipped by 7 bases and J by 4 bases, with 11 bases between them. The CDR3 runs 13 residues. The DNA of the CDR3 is TGTGCCAGCAAAAAGTCAAGGAATCAGCCCCAGCATTTT. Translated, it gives CASKKSRNQPQHF.